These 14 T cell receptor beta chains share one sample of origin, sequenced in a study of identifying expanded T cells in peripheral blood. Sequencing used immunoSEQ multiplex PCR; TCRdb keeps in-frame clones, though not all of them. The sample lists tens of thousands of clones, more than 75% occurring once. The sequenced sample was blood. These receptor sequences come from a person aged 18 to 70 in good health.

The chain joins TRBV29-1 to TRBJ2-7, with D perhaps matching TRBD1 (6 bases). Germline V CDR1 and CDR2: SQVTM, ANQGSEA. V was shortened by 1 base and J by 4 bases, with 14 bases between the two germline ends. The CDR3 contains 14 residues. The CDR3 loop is CSVEVPGATYEQYF. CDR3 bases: TGCAGCGTTGAAGTCCCAGGGGCGACTTACGAGCAGTACTTC.

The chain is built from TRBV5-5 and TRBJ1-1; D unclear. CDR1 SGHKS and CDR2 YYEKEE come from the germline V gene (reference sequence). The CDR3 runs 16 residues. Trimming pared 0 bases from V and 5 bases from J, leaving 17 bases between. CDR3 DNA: TGTGCCAGCAGCTTGGATCCGGTGGGGTCGTGGACTGAAGCTTTCTTT. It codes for CASSLDPVGSWTEAFF.

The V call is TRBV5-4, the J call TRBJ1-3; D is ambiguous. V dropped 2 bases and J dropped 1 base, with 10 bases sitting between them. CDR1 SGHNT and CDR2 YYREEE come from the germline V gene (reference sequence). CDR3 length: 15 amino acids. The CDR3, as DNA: TGTGCCAGCAGCTTAAAAACGGGGTCTGGAAACACCATATATTTT. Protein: CASSLKTGSGNTIYF.

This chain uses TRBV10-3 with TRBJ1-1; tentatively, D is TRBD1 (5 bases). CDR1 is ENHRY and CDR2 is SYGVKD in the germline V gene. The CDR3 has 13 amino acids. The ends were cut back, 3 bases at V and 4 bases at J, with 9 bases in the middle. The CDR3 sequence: CAISDKGSTEAFF. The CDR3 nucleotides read TGTGCCATCAGTGATAAGGGGTCCACTGAAGCTTTCTTT.

This CDR3 reads CASSEARGANYGYTF. The CDR3 nucleotides are TGTGCCAGCAGTGAAGCCCGGGGCGCTAACTATGGCTACACCTTC. The genes are TRBV2 and TRBJ1-2; TRBD1 might be the D (5 bases). Trimming left V 0 bases short and J 0 bases short, with 8 bases between. Germline CDR1 SNHLY, CDR2 FYNNEI. The CDR3 totals 15 residues. The whole variable domain, filled in from reference TRBV2 and TRBJ1-2, reads EPEVTQTPSHQVTQMGQEVILRCVPISNHLYFYWYRQILGQKVEFLVSFYNNEISEKSEIFDDQFSVERPDGSNFTLKIRSTKLEDSAMYFCASSEARGANYGYTFGSGTRLTVV.

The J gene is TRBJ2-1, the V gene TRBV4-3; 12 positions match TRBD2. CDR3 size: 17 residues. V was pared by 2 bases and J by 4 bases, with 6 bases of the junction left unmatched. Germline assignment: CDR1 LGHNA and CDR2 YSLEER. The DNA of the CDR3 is TGCGCCAGCAGCCAACTAGCGGGGGGGCCTAGTTACAATGAGCAGTTCTTC. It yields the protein CASSQLAGGPSYNEQFF.

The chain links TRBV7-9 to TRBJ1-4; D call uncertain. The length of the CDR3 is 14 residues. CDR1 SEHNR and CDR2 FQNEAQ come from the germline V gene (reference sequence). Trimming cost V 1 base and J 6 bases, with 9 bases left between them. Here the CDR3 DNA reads TGTGCCAGCAGCTTAGTCCGGTTTGATGAAAAACTGTTTTTT. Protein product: CASSLVRFDEKLFF.

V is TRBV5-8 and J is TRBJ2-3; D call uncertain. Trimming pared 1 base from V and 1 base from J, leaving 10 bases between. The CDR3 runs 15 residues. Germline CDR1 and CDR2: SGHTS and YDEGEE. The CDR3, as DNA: TGTGCCAGCAGCTTGAGGATACGAGGCACAGATACGCAGTATTTT. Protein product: CASSLRIRGTDTQYF.

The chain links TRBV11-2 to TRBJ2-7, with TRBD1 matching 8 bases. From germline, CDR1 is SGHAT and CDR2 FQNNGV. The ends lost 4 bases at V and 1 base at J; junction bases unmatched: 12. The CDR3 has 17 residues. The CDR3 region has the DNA TGTGCCAGCAGCTCGTTAGGTTTGGGGACAGGTTCCTACGAGCAGTACTTC. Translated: CASSSLGLGTGSYEQYF.

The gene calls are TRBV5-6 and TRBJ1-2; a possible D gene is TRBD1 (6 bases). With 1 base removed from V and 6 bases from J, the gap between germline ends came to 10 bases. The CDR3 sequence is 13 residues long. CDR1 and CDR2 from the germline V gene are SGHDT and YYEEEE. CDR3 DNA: TGTGCCAGCAGCTTGTGGGCAGGGGATGGCTACACCTTC. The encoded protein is CASSLWAGDGYTF.

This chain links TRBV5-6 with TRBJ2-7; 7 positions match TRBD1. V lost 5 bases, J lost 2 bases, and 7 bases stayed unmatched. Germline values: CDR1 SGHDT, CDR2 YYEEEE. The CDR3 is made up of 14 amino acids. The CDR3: CASSLTGTAYEQYF. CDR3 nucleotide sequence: TGTGCCAGCAGTCTTACCGGGACAGCCTACGAGCAGTACTTC.

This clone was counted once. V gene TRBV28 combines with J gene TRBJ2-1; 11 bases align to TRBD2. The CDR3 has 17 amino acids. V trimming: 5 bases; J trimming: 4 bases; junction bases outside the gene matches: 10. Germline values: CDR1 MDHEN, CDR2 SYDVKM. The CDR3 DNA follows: TGTGCCAGCAGTACTTACACTAGCGGGGGAGAATACAATGAGCAGTTCTTC. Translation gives CASSTYTSGGEYNEQFF.

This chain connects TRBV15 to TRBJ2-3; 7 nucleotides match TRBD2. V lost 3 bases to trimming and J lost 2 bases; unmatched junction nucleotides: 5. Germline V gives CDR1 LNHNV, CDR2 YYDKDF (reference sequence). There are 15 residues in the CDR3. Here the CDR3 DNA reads TGTGCCACCAGCAGCAACCGGGGGGTCACAGATACGCAGTATTTT. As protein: CATSSNRGVTDTQYF. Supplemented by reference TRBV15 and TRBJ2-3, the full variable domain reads DAMVIQNPRYQVTQFGKPVTLSCSQTLNHNVMYWYQQKSSQAPKLLFHYYDKDFNNEADTPDNFQSRRPNTSFCFLDIRSPGLGDTAMYLCATSSNRGVTDTQYFGPGTRLTVL.

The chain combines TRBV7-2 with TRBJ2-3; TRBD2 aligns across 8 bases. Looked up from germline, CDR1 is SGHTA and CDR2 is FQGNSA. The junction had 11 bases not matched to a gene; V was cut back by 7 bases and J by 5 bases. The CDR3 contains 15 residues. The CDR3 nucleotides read TGTGCCAGCACCTTGGCGGGGGGCCCTGTAGATACGCAGTATTTT. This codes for CASTLAGGPVDTQYF.